By share of the sample, the clone carrying this T cell receptor (beta chain) is hyperexpanded. The antigen is not known. This CDR3 region has 15 residues. The ends lost 2 bases at V and 4 bases at J; junction bases unmatched: 8. CDR1 is MGHRA, CDR2 YSYEKL, per germline. Only in-frame clones appear in the TCRdb table, and some are missing; sequencing was by immunoSEQ multiplex PCR. Counted here are around 8,400 clones, around 64% occurring once; the ten biggest clones make up over 20%. The data were obtained in a study of radiation and T cells in renal cell carcinoma. Points from the study as a whole: Irradiated tumors held more dominant CDR3 motifs than control tumors. Top 100 clonotypes averaged approximately 50% in irradiated versus roughly 43% in nephrectomy-only tumors. Only small tumor regions of roughly 1 g were sampled.

Sample treatment: treatment-naive control, cytoreductive nephrectomy. Control tumors came from a handful of females and some 11 males, aged about 35 to 90. V is TRBV4-1 and J is TRBJ2-7; 7 nucleotides match TRBD2. This specimen was tumor tissue, taken from a patient whose treatment was nephrectomy without radiotherapy. The TCR comes from a man between 60 and 75 years old with renal cell carcinoma. The CDR3 is CASSQTTRGGYEQYF. CDR3 coding DNA: TGCGCCAGCAGCCAAACTACCCGGGGAGGGTACGAGCAGTACTTC.